The clone carrying this TCR beta chain was recorded many times. The data stem from a study of tumor-infiltrating lymphocytes in primary liver carcinoma. Blood RNA came from unsorted whole blood; germline DNA was also extracted. The researchers produced TCR beta cDNA from around 500 ng total RNA with a constant-region primer. Three-round nested multiplex PCR performed with slightly modified ARM-PCR produced the TCR beta libraries. In the first two PCR rounds, TRBV1-TRBV30 forward primers were paired with a C-beta reverse primer, and each round lasted roughly 9 cycles. TCRdb analysed the multiplex PCR reads with MiXCR anew, one entry per CDR3 protein. The sample lists fewer than 350,000 distinct CDR3 sequences, roughly two thirds occurring once. The CDR3 has 13 residues. V dropped 5 bases and J dropped 5 bases, with 11 bases sitting between them.

The sequencing sample was made of peripheral blood. The V and J genes are TRBV12-3 or TRBV12-4 and TRBJ2-3; D may correspond to TRBD1 or TRBD2 (5 bases each). The clonotype comes from a man aged 35 to 55 with primary liver carcinoma and hepatitis B virus infection. CDR3 in DNA: TGTGCCAGCAGTCCAGGGAGAGGAGATACGCAGTATTTT. This sequence encodes CASSPGRGDTQYF.